Each of the 4 T cell receptor beta chains below was sequenced from the same sample in a study of blood T cell repertoires in COVID-19. Clones were sequenced by immunoSEQ multiplex PCR, and TCRdb holds only the in-frame ones, with some missing. There are fewer than 300,000 clones in the sample; approximately 85% occur only once, and roughly 4% lies in the top ten. Sequenced input: PBMCs or T cells enriched from blood (not recorded which). The receptors come from a woman in her 30s who had recovered from COVID-19.

The CDR3 is CASSRLVEGIGYTF. CDR3 coding DNA: TGCGCCAGCTCCCGACTGGTGGAAGGAATAGGCTACACCTTC. J is TRBJ1-2 and V is TRBV10-2, with D uncertain. The germline V gene has CDR1 WSHSY and CDR2 SAAADI. Trimming took off 8 bases at V and 8 bases at J, with 21 bases between the two ends. This CDR3 region has 14 residues.

The chain has TRBV27 and TRBJ1-5, with a weak D call TRBD1 (5 bases). The germline V gene encodes CDR1 MNHEY and CDR2 SMNVEV (reference sequence). This CDR3 comprises 14 residues. V dropped 1 base and J dropped 4 bases, with 8 bases sitting between them. The CDR3 bases are TGTGCCAGCAGTTTATACGGGACTAATCAGCCCCAGCATTTT. The encoded protein is CASSLYGTNQPQHF.

This chain links TRBV28 with TRBJ1-6; TRBD1 matches 7 bases. The CDR3 totals 15 residues. The J segment lost 9 bases and the V segment lost 10 bases, leaving 15 bases of the junction unmatched. Germline lookup yields CDR1 MDHEN and CDR2 SYDVKM. The CDR3 loop reads CATTDTGVGGSPLHF. Written as DNA, the CDR3 is TGTGCCACCACAGACACAGGGGTTGGGGGTTCACCCCTCCACTTT. The entire variable domain, with the rest obtained from reference TRBV28 and TRBJ1-6, is as follows: DVKVTQSSRYLVKRTGEKVFLECVQDMDHENMFWYRQDPGLGLRLIYFSYDVKMKEKGDIPEGYSVSREKKERFSLILESASTNQTSMYLCATTDTGVGGSPLHFGNGTRLTVT.

The chain recombines TRBV24-1 with TRBJ2-3; no clear D gene. CDR1 is KGHDR and CDR2 is SFDVKD in the germline V gene. The CDR3 contains 11 residues. V was trimmed by 0 bases and J by 9 bases, leaving 3 bases between them. DNA of the CDR3: TGTGCCACCAGTGATTTGATAACGCAGTATTTT. Encoded protein: CATSDLITQYF.